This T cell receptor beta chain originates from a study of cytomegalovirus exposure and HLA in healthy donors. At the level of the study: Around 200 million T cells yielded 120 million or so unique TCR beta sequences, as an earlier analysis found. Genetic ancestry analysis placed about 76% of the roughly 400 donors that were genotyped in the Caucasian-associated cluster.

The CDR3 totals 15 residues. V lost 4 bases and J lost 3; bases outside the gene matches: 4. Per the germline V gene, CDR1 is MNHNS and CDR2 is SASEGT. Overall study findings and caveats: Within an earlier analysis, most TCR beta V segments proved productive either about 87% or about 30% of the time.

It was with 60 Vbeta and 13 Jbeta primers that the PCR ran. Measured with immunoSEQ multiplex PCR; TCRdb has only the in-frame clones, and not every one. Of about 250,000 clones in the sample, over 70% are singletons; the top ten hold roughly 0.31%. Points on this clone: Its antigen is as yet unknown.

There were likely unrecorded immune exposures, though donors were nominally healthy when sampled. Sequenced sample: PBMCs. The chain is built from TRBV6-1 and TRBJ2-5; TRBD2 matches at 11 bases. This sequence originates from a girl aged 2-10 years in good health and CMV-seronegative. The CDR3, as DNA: TGTGCCAGCAGTGCTTTGACTAGCGGGAAAGAGACCCAGTACTTC. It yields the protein CASSALTSGKETQYF.